The rows below give T cell receptor beta chains drawn from one sample of a study of kidney transplant recipient with SARS-CoV-2 infection. TCRdb recomputed calls from the reads with MiXCR, one row per CDR3 protein. The sample holds roughly 230,000 distinct CDR3 sequences, around 28% seen once. This specimen consisted of a blood sample, obtained at baseline and around day 110 from a kidney transplant recipient. The receptors shown here come from a male patient between 25 and 39 years old who had COVID-19 and was a kidney transplant recipient. The T cells may partly be graft donor cells. Each CDR3 is given with its conserved first and last residue. The D gene is left open where the match is weak. A row's size may be missing; if present it is once, few, many or a size class.

TRBJ2-7,.,many,TRBV19,TGTGCCAGTAGTATACTGGCGAGGGGGAGACTCTACGAGCAGTACTTC,CASSILARGRLYEQYF
TRBJ1-1,.,many,TRBV12-3/TRBV12-4,TGTGCCAGCAGTTTCGGGGGGAACACTGAAGCTTTCTTT,CASSFGGNTEAFF
TRBJ1-2,TRBD1,many,TRBV5-1,TGCGCCAGCAGCTTGGCCGGGACAGGATATGGCTACACCTTC,CASSLAGTGYGYTF
TRBJ2-2,.,many,TRBV5-5,TGTGCCAGCAGCTGGGCGGGGACACCCACCGGGGAGCTGTTTTTT,CASSWAGTPTGELFF
TRBJ1-2,.,.,TRBV11-3,TGTGCCAGCAGCCATGATGGCGCTCTCGGAAGGACCTATGGCTACACCTTC,CASSHDGALGRTYGYTF
TRBJ1-1,.,many,TRBV7-9,TGTGCCAGCAGCCGGCAGGGATCTGACACTGAAGCTTTCTTT,CASSRQGSDTEAFF
TRBJ2-7,TRBD2,many,TRBV2,TGTGCCAGCAGTTTAGCGGGACTGAACGAGCAGTACTTC,CASSLAGLNEQYF
TRBJ2-1,TRBD2,many,TRBV20-1,TGCAGTGCTAGAGAGAGGGACTATCGCAATGAGCAGTTCTTC,CSARERDYRNEQFF
TRBJ1-2,TRBD1,many,TRBV5-1,TGCGCCAGCAGCTCGGGGACAGGGGGGAACTATGGCTACACCTTC,CASSSGTGGNYGYTF
TRBJ2-6,.,many,TRBV8-2,TGTGGCATATTCCGAAGGATAACACAAAGTCGGGCCAACGTCCTGACTTTC,CGIFRRITQSRANVLTF
TRBJ2-7,.,many,TRBV20-1,TGCAGTGCTAGTACGATAGCCGGTTACGAGCAGTACTTC,CSASTIAGYEQYF
TRBJ2-3,TRBD2,many,TRBV28,TGTGCCAGCAGGAAGACTAGCGGAGCTGATACGCAGTATTTT,CASRKTSGADTQYF
TRBJ2-1,.,many,TRBV5-1,TGCGCCAGCAGCGCCGGGACTGGGCCGTACAATGAGCAGTTCTTC,CASSAGTGPYNEQFF
TRBJ1-2,.,many,TRBV23-1,TGCGCCAGCAGTTGGAGAATGCTACGCAGAAAGACCTATGGCTACACCTTC,CASSWRMLRRKTYGYTF
TRBJ2-1,.,many,TRBV7-2,TGTGCCAGCAGCTCCTTCGAGGGTGAGCAGTTCTTC,CASSSFEGEQFF
TRBJ1-5,TRBD1,many,TRBV30,TGTGCCTGGAGTTCCGGGACAGGGGGAGGAAGCAATCAGCCCCAGCATTTT,CAWSSGTGGGSNQPQHF
TRBJ2-3,.,.,TRBV7-3,TGTGCCAGCAGTCCGAACCGTGGCGATACGCAGTATTTT,CASSPNRGDTQYF
TRBJ2-3,TRBD1,few,TRBV5-1,TGCGCCAGCAGTTGGGGGACAGGGGTAGATACGCAGTATTTT,CASSWGTGVDTQYF
TRBJ1-1,.,many,TRBV5-6,TGTGCCAGCGCCATTCTGCCCCACACTGAAGCTTTCTTT,CASAILPHTEAFF
TRBJ1-2,.,.,TRBV5-3,TGTGCCAGAGTGTTATCAGTGGTGAGAAGGACCTATGGCTACACCTTC,CARVLSVVRRTYGYTF
TRBJ1-2,.,many,TRBV6-9,TGTGCCAGCAGTGCACCTACGCCTTACGGAAAGACCTATGGCTACACCTTC,CASSAPTPYGKTYGYTF
TRBJ2-1,.,.,TRBV19,TGTGCCAGTATGCTGAGCCCGGGAGTCGGAGAGCAGTTCTTC,CASMLSPGVGEQFF
TRBJ1-3,.,many,TRBV11-2,TGTGCCAGCAGCCTCGACGGAAGAAACACCATATATTTT,CASSLDGRNTIYF
TRBJ2-1,TRBD2,once,TRBV9,TGTGCCAGCAGCTCACGCAGCGGGAGCTCCTACAATGAGCAGTTCTTC,CASSSRSGSSYNEQFF
TRBJ2-5,.,.,TRBV24-1,TGTGCCACCAGTGATCCCAGGGTTCGGGAGACCCAGTACTTC,CATSDPRVRETQYF
TRBJ2-3,TRBD2,.,TRBV4-1,TGCGCCAGCAGCCAAGCGCCCAGCGGGAGTGTACCAGATACGCAGTATTTT,CASSQAPSGSVPDTQYF
TRBJ1-2,.,many,TRBV7-3,TGTGCCAGCAGCGTCGGGCCCGAAGGGAGGGATGGCTACACCTTC,CASSVGPEGRDGYTF
TRBJ2-3,.,many,TRBV21-1,TGTGCCAGCAGGCCTAGGATAGCTACAGTCATGCAAGATACGCAGTATTTT,CASRPRIATVMQDTQYF
TRBJ2-7,.,many,TRBV12-3/TRBV12-4,TGTGCCAGCAGTGGGGGGGCGGGAGCATTCTACGAGCAGTACTTC,CASSGGAGAFYEQYF
TRBJ2-6,.,many,TRBV12-3/TRBV12-4,TGTGCCAGCGCGGGTCTGGGGGCCAACGTCCTGACTTTC,CASAGLGANVLTF
TRBJ2-3,TRBD2,.,TRBV28,TGTGCCAGCAGTCTCGGACTAGCGGGAGCCGGCACAGATACGCAGTATTTT,CASSLGLAGAGTDTQYF
TRBJ2-2,.,many,TRBV30,TGTGCCTGGAGGGGTCGGAGCAGCGGGGAGCTGTTTTTT,CAWRGRSSGELFF
TRBJ2-1,TRBD1,.,TRBV28,TGTGCCAGCAGTCAGACGAGGACAGGGGTCGAGGAGCAGTTCTTC,CASSQTRTGVEEQFF
TRBJ1-1,.,.,TRBV20-1,TGCAATGCGGTCCTCCAGAGCACTGAAGCTTTCTTT,CNAVLQSTEAFF
TRBJ2-1,.,.,TRBV7-2,TGTGCCAGCAGCTTAGATTTCGGGAACGTCTACAATGAGCAGTTCTTC,CASSLDFGNVYNEQFF
TRBJ2-5,.,many,TRBV3-1,TGTGCCAGCAGCTGTGGGCTTCCCATTTCTTTCTCTGAGACCCAGTACTTC,CASSCGLPISFSETQYF
TRBJ1-1,.,many,TRBV3-1,TGTGCCAGCAGCCAAGATGGGGGGAAGAACACTGAAGCTTTCTTT,CASSQDGGKNTEAFF
TRBJ2-5,.,many,TRBV3-1,TGTGCCAGCAGCACTCGATATCCCATTTCTTTCTCTGAGACCCAGTACTTC,CASSTRYPISFSETQYF
TRBJ1-2,.,few,TRBV3-1,TGTGCCAGCAGCTCCTGCATCACCCTTCGAAAGACCTATGGCTACACCTTC,CASSSCITLRKTYGYTF
TRBJ2-1,.,.,TRBV20-1,TGCAGTGCTATTGGGATTGGGCCGACGGGACCCTACAATGAGCAGTTCTTC,CSAIGIGPTGPYNEQFF
TRBJ2-3,TRBD2,many,TRBV20-1,TGCAGTGCTAGCCCTAGCGGGAGGGCAGATACGCAGTATTTT,CSASPSGRADTQYF
TRBJ2-7,TRBD2,many,TRBV4-1,TGCGCCAGCAGCTCGTCAGCGGGAGTAATGGGCGAGCAGTACTTC,CASSSSAGVMGEQYF
TRBJ1-2,.,many,TRBV30,TGTGCCTGGCACGATGCGCGTTATAGAAAGACCTATGGCTACACCTTC,CAWHDARYRKTYGYTF
TRBJ2-7,TRBD2,many,TRBV3-1,TGTGCCAGCAGCCAAGATATAGCGGGAGCCTCCTACGAGCAGTACTTC,CASSQDIAGASYEQYF
TRBJ1-4,.,many,TRBV4-2,TGTGCCAGCAGCCAAGATCCCATGGGACCCCAACTGGGTGAAAAACTGTTTTTT,CASSQDPMGPQLGEKLFF
TRBJ1-2,.,many,TRBV7-5,.,CISVPESYPEVGKTYGYTF
TRBJ2-3,.,.,TRBV28,TGTGCCAGCAGCCACGGGACGGCTCAGGGGGGGAGGAAAGATACGCAGTATTTT,CASSHGTAQGGRKDTQYF
TRBJ2-1,TRBD2,many,TRBV12-3/TRBV12-4,TGTGCCAGCAGTGACCCGGGACTAGCGGGGTACAATGAGCAGTTCTTC,CASSDPGLAGYNEQFF
TRBJ2-6,.,.,TRBV8-2,TGTGGCAGAATGCAGAGGATAACACAAAGTCGGTCCAACGTCCTGACTTTC,CGRMQRITQSRSNVLTF
TRBJ2-2,TRBD2,many,TRBV10-1,TGCGCCAGCGCGGCTAGCGGGATGAACACCGGGGAGCTGTTTTTT,CASAASGMNTGELFF
TRBJ2-7,.,many,TRBV27,TGTGCCAGCAGCTTGGGAGTAAGCTCCTACGAGCAGTACTTC,CASSLGVSSYEQYF
TRBJ1-4,.,many,TRBV19,TGTGCCAGTTCGAGGGTAGTTGGTGAAAAACTGTTTTTT,CASSRVVGEKLFF
TRBJ2-2,.,many,TRBV5-1,TGCGCCAGCAGCCCTCGAGATAACACCGGGGAGCTGTTTTTT,CASSPRDNTGELFF
TRBJ1-2,.,.,TRBV9,TGTGCCAGCACCGTGGGTGACTATGGCTACGCCTTC,CASTVGDYGYAF
TRBJ2-1,.,.,TRBV10-1,TGCGCCAGCAGTGACACGAGCTCCTACAATGAGCAGTTCTTC,CASSDTSSYNEQFF